What follows is one T cell receptor (beta chain) and its context. This entry belongs to a study of blood T cell repertoires in COVID-19. Study background: The United States, Italy and Spain supplied acute and convalescent COVID-19 samples.

The CDR3 runs to 14 residues. The V gene lost 1 base and the J gene lost 3 bases, with 11 bases spanning the gap. Germline values: CDR1 SGDLS, CDR2 YYNGEE. Per the original data handling: Reference gene primer amplification yielded estimated nucleated cell counts. The protocol was immunoSEQ multiplex PCR, while the TCRdb copy is restricted to in-frame clones and leaves out a portion. V and J calls and clone size are as listed in that table; D and trimming were resolved from the DNA. Altogether 90,000 to 120,000 clones are present, approximately 81% being singletons, with the ten largest covering around 4.4%.

The sequence was obtained from a human donor in a cohort sampled during active COVID-19. This sequence joins TRBV9 and TRBJ2-7; TRBD1 is a possible D gene (5 bases). Sequencing was carried out using peripheral blood. The CDR3 bases are TGTGCCAGCAGCGTAACCTGGGGCGGCTACGAGCAGTACTTC. It yields the protein CASSVTWGGYEQYF.